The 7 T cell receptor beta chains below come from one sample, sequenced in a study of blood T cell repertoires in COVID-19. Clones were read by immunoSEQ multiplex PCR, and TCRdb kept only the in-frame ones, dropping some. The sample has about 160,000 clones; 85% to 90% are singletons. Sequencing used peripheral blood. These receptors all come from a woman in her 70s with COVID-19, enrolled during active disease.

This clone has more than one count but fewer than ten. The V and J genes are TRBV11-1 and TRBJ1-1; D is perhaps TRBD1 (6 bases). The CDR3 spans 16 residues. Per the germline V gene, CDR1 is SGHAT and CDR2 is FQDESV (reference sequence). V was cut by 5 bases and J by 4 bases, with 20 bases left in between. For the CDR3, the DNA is TGTGCCAGCAGCGATATTGGACAGAAGGGATTCACTGAAGCTTTCTTT. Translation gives CASSDIGQKGFTEAFF.

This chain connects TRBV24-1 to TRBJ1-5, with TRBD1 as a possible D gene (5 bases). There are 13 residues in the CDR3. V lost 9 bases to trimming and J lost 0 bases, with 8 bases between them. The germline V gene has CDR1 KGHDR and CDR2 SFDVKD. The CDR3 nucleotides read TGTGCCACCGGACAAGTTAGCAATCAGCCCCAGCATTTT. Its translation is CATGQVSNQPQHF.

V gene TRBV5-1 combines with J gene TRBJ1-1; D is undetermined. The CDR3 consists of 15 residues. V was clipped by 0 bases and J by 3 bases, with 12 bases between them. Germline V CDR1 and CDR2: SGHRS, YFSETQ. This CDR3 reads CASSLVPGRDTEAFF. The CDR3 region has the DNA TGCGCCAGCAGCTTGGTCCCGGGGAGAGACACTGAAGCTTTCTTT.

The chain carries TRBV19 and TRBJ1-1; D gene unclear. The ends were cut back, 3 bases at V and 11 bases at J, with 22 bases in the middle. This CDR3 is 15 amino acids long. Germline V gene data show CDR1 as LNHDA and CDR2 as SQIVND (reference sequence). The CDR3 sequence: CASSIPLGDGSWAFF. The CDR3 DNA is TGTGCCAGTAGTATTCCCTTGGGAGACGGGTCGTGGGCTTTCTTT.

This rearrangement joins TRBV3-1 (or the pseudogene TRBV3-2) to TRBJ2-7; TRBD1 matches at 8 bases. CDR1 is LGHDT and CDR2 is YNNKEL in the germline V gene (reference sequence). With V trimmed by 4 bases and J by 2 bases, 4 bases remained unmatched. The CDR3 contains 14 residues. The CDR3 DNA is TGTGCCAGCAGCCGCTGGACAGGGACCTACGAGCAGTACTTC. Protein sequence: CASSRWTGTYEQYF.

The CDR3 region has the DNA TGTGCCAGCAGTCCACCCGGGGAGGGCTCTGGAAACACCATATATTTT. Residues: CASSPPGEGSGNTIYF. This sequence joins TRBV28 and TRBJ1-3, with D uncertain. There are 16 residues in the CDR3. The V gene lost 5 bases and the J gene lost 0 bases, with 14 bases spanning the gap. Germline values: CDR1 MDHEN, CDR2 SYDVKM.

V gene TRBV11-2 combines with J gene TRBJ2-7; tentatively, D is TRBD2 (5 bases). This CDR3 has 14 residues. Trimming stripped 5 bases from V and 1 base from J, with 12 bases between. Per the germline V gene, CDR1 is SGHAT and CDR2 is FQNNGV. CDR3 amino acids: CASSRPTGSYEQYF. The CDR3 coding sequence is TGTGCCAGCAGCCGCCCGACGGGATCCTACGAGCAGTACTTC.